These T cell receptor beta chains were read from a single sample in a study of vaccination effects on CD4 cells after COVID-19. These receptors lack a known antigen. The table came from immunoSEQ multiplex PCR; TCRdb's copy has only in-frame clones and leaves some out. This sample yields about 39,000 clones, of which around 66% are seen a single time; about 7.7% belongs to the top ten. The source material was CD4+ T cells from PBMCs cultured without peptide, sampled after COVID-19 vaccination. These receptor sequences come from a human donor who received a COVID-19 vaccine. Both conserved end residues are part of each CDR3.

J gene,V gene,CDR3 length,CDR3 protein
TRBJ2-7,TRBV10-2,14,CASGTGGLPYEQYF
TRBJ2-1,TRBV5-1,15,CASSLGSSGGNEQFF
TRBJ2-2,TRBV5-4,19,CASSRPGLAGGPSTGELFF
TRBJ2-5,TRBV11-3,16,CASSTRQGVEQETQYF
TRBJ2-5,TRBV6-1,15,CASSEGSRPGRLVYF
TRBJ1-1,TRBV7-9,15,CASSLGGGRGTEAFF
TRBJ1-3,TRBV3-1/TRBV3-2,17,CASSQAHRGHSGNTIYF
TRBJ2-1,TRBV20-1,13,CSASHTGGNEQFF
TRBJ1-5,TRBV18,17,CASSPRGAPNRGQPQHF
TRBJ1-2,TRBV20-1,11,CSAAGSYGYTF
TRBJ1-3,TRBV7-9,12,CASSFAGNTIYF
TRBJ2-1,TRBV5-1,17,CASSLASGASTYNEQFF
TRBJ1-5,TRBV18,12,CASSLGPEPQHF
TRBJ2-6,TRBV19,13,CASSVSGANVLTF
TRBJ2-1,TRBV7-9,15,CASSPAGTGLGEQFF
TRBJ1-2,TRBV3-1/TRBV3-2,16,CASSQEATGGSYGYTF
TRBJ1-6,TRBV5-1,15,CASSLKGQGGSPLHF
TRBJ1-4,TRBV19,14,CASTLGRANEKLFF
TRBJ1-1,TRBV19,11,CATLRFTEAFF
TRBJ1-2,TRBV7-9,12,CASSPIAEQDTF
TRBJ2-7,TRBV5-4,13,CASSAAGAYEQYF
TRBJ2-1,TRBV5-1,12,CASSLTDYEQFF
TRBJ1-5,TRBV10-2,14,CASRAGTENQPQHF
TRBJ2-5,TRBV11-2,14,CASSFGGPGETQYF
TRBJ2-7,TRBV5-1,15,CASSPENTRSHEQYF
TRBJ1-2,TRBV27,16,CASSFSNSFNNYGYTF
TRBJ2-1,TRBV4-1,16,CASSQPGQGVRNEQFF
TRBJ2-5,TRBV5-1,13,CASSSVVKETQYF
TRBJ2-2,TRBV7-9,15,CASSFSWKDTGELFF
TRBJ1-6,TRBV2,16,CASSGEGGNRNSPLHF
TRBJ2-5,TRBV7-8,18,CASSFTLLAGGLGETQYF
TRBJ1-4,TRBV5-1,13,CASSLVPNEKLFF
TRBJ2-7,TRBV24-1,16,CATRVYRAGGRCEQYF
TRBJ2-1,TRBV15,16,CATSRDLGAVVHEQFF
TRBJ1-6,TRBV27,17,CASSLLPPSGRESPLHF
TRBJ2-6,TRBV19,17,CASSRGRAYSGANVLTF
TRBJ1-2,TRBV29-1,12,CSVGDSNYGYTF
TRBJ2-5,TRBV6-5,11,CASSDRLAQYF
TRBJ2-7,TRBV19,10,CARTSYEQYF
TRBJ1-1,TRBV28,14,CASSLGGMNTEAFF
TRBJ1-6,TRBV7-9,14,CASSPSGGRPPLHF
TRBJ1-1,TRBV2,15,CASSFPTGGFTEAFF
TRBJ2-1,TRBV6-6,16,CASRGLAGVQVNEQFF
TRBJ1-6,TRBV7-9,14,CASSLGPRSSPLHF
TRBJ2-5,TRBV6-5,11,CASSPGETQYF